This T cell receptor (beta chain) was profiled in a study of T cells in Graves' hyperthyroidism and ophthalmopathy. Using RNA transcripts as the source, TCR beta CDR3 regions were amplified. The TCR CDR3 first-round RT-PCR relied on the HTBI primer set. TCRdb ran MiXCR on the multiplex PCR reads and lists one entry per CDR3 protein. Found here are fewer than 250,000 distinct CDR3 sequences, approximately 16% of them singletons; the top ten hold around 30%. Ophthalmopathy patients all had a Clinical Activity Score of at least 3, a NOSPECS grade of at least 4 and disease under 3 months old. Lactation, pregnancy, other autoimmune disease or uncontrolled infection led to exclusion of patients. Study-level results: In blood, most of the thyroid clonotypes expanded above 0.001 were also present. A median around 5.9 months before onset, the model predicted ophthalmopathy.

The germline CDR1 and CDR2 sequences are DFQATT and SNEGSKA (reference sequence). The CDR3 is 15 residues long. V dropped 1 base and J dropped 7; count of bases not matched to a gene: 12. This clonotype showed up many times. Its target is unknown. The TCR sequence derives from a woman under 30 with Graves' ophthalmopathy. The chain employs TRBV20-1 and TRBJ1-1; 7 nucleotides line up with TRBD1. Sequences were obtained from blood. Written as DNA, the CDR3 is TGCAGTGCTAGAGGCACAGGGGCTTTTTTTGGTGAAGCTTTCTTT. This codes for CSARGTGAFFGEAFF.